These 26 T cell receptor beta chains share one sample of origin, sequenced in a study of blood T cell repertoires in COVID-19. Profiling relied on immunoSEQ multiplex PCR, and the TCRdb table lists in-frame clones only, not all of them. Of around 310,000 clones listed, 70% to 90% were seen once; the top ten hold 4%. The sequenced sample consisted of peripheral blood. The source of these receptors is a woman aged 50 to 65 with active or convalescent COVID-19.

This clone was found once. The junction does not match germline at one end; this may be a read error. The CDR3 protein is CASSLAGAQGRNSPLHF. Written as DNA, the CDR3 is TGTGCCAGCAGCCTAGCAGGCGCACAGGGAAGGAATTCACCCCTCCACTTT. The chain recombines TRBV7-2 with TRBJ1-6; TRBD1 is a possible D gene (6 bases). The CDR3 runs to 17 residues. From germline, CDR1 is SGHTA and CDR2 FQGNSA.

The chain is built from TRBV28 and TRBJ1-2; D is possibly TRBD1 (5 bases). Trimming shortened V by 3 bases and J by 8 bases, and 13 bases separated the two germline ends. The CDR3 is 13 amino acids. The germline V gene has CDR1 MDHEN and CDR2 SYDVKM. CDR3 sequence: CASSLGWGQGYTF. DNA of the CDR3: TGTGCCAGCAGTTTGGGGTGGGGCCAAGGCTACACCTTC.

V and J are TRBV12-3 or TRBV12-4 and TRBJ1-2, with D perhaps TRBD1 (6 bases). V gave up 3 bases and J gave up 5 bases, with 10 bases separating them. CDR3 length equals 13 residues. The CDR3 protein is CASSFLGGYGYTF. CDR3 in DNA: TGTGCCAGCAGTTTTCTAGGGGGTTATGGCTACACCTTC.

V gene TRBV5-1 combines with J gene TRBJ1-6; 10 bases are shared with TRBD1. J lost 7 bases, V lost 4 bases, and 5 bases had no gene match. The CDR3 contains 15 residues. Germline loops: CDR1 SGHRS, CDR2 YFSETQ. CDR3 loop: CASSPPGQGNSPLHF. The CDR3 DNA sequence: TGCGCCAGCAGCCCACCGGGACAGGGGAATTCACCCCTCCACTTT.

The chain employs TRBV28 and TRBJ1-4; D possibly corresponds to TRBD1 (5 bases). Trimming shortened V by 10 bases and J by 8 bases, and 14 bases separated the two germline ends. CDR3 length: 12 residues. From germline, CDR1 is MDHEN and CDR2 SYDVKM. The CDR3 loop is CATQGVREKLFF. The CDR3, as DNA: TGTGCCACGCAAGGGGTAAGGGAAAAACTGTTTTTT.

This clone appeared once. This chain joins TRBV6-5 and TRBJ2-5; 12 positions match TRBD1. The CDR3 is 15 amino acids. V trimming: 5 bases; J trimming: 6 bases; junction bases outside the gene matches: 7. Looked up from germline, CDR1 is MNHEY and CDR2 is SVGAGI. CDR3 loop: CASSPGTGGKKTQYF. The CDR3 bases are TGTGCCAGCAGTCCCGGGACAGGGGGCAAGAAGACCCAGTACTTC.

This sequence joins TRBV6-5 and TRBJ2-5; D possibly corresponds to TRBD1 (6 bases). The germline gives CDR1 MNHEY, CDR2 SVGAGI. The germline V and J ends were trimmed by 6 bases and 3 bases, with 14 bases remaining between them. This CDR3 comprises 14 residues. CDR3 protein: CASSPSYREETQYF. CDR3 bases: TGTGCCAGCAGCCCCTCATACAGGGAAGAGACCCAGTACTTC.

This CDR3 is CAISEWDRSVAKNIQYF. In DNA, the CDR3 is TGTGCCATCAGTGAATGGGACAGATCTGTAGCCAAAAACATTCAGTACTTC. The gene calls are TRBV10-3 and TRBJ2-4; 7 bases align to TRBD1. The CDR3 loop spans 17 amino acids. CDR1 ENHRY and CDR2 SYGVKD come from the germline V gene. Trimming removed 3 bases from V and 0 bases from J; junction bases left unmatched: 8.

This chain uses TRBV19 with TRBJ2-7; 8 bases are shared with TRBD1. The trim removed 5 bases at V and 1 base at J, leaving 4 bases unmatched. This CDR3 is 14 amino acids long. CDR1 is LNHDA, CDR2 SQIVND, per germline (reference sequence). CDR3: CASSAGQGSYEQYF. CDR3 nucleotides: TGTGCCAGTAGTGCTGGACAGGGTTCCTACGAGCAGTACTTC.

This clone was observed once. The chain has TRBV19 and TRBJ2-1; D gene unclear. The CDR3 extends over 16 amino acids. Germline CDR1 and CDR2: LNHDA and SQIVND (reference sequence). V lost 3 bases to trimming and J lost 2 bases, with 14 bases between them. The CDR3 protein is CASSINLRHPYNEQFF. The CDR3 nucleotides read TGTGCCAGTAGTATTAATCTGAGACATCCCTACAATGAGCAGTTCTTC. Filled out from reference TRBV19 and TRBJ2-1, the complete variable domain reads DGGITQSPKYLFRKEGQNVTLSCEQNLNHDAMYWYRQDPGQGLRLIYYSQIVNDFQKGDIAEGYSVSREKKESFPLTVTSAQKNPTAFYLCASSINLRHPYNEQFFGPGTRLTVL.

The chain combines TRBV6-2 or TRBV6-3 with TRBJ1-5, with 8 bases matching TRBD1. Germline CDR1 is MNHEY and CDR2 is SVGEGT. The CDR3 covers 15 residues. The V segment lost 2 bases and the J segment 7 bases; nucleotides outside the gene matches: 7. The CDR3 region has the DNA TGTGCCAGCAGTTACCTGACAGGGGTGGGCCAGCCCCAGCATTTT. Protein product: CASSYLTGVGQPQHF.

The V call is TRBV19, the J call TRBJ1-1, with 10 nucleotides matching TRBD1. Germline V lookup: CDR1 LNHDA, CDR2 SQIVND (reference sequence). The CDR3 is 15 amino acids. After removal of 10 bases from V and 0 bases from J, the junction contained 8 bases not matched to a gene. CDR3 amino acids: CATTKGTGVNTEAFF. The CDR3 DNA is TGTGCCACAACGAAAGGGACAGGGGTGAACACTGAAGCTTTCTTT. Supplemented by reference TRBV19 and TRBJ1-1, the full variable domain reads DGGITQSPKYLFRKEGQNVTLSCEQNLNHDAMYWYRQDPGQGLRLIYYSQIVNDFQKGDIAEGYSVSREKKESFPLTVTSAQKNPTAFYLCATTKGTGVNTEAFFGQGTRLTVV.

The V call is TRBV2, the J call TRBJ1-5, with 7 bases that match TRBD1. Germline V gene lookup returns CDR1 SNHLY and CDR2 FYNNEI. The CDR3 is made up of 12 amino acids. V was clipped by 6 bases and J by 10 bases; unmatched bases: 6. CDR3 in amino acids: CASSSTGHPQHF. CDR3 coding DNA: TGTGCCAGCAGCTCGACAGGGCATCCCCAGCATTTT.

This rearrangement joins TRBV15 to TRBJ1-1; possibly TRBD1 for D (5 bases). Trimming pared 0 bases from V and 6 bases from J, leaving 11 bases between. In germline, CDR1 is LNHNV, CDR2 YYDKDF (reference sequence). CDR3 length equals 14 residues. CDR3 sequence: CATSRDREIPEAFF. As DNA, the CDR3 is TGTGCCACCAGCAGAGACAGGGAAATCCCTGAAGCTTTCTTT.

The chain is built from TRBV28 and TRBJ2-7; D is ambiguous. Trimming cost V 5 bases and J 0 bases, with 8 bases left between them. This CDR3 has 13 amino acids. The germline CDR1 and CDR2 sequences are MDHEN and SYDVKM. The CDR3 DNA sequence: TGTGCCAGCAGTAACTCCAACTCCTACGAGCAGTACTTC. It encodes CASSNSNSYEQYF.

The J gene is TRBJ2-4, the V gene TRBV18; tentative D call: TRBD1 (5 bases). Germline V gives CDR1 KGHSH, CDR2 LQKENI. The length of the CDR3 is 18 residues. V lost 1 base and J 4 bases, leaving 20 bases between the germline ends. CDR3 in amino acids: CASSPRAQGLTPKNIQYF. In DNA form, the CDR3 reads TGTGCCAGCTCACCACGGGCGCAGGGCCTAACTCCAAAAAACATTCAGTACTTC.

This clone was seen only once. This chain links TRBV7-2 with TRBJ2-7; D possibly corresponds to TRBD1 (6 bases). The CDR3 runs 13 residues. Per germline, CDR1 SGHTA and CDR2 FQGNSA. The V end lost 5 bases, the J end lost 4 bases, and 12 bases lay between the germline ends. The CDR3 is CASSETQGYEQYF. For the CDR3, the DNA is TGTGCCAGCAGCGAGACCCAGGGGTACGAGCAGTACTTC.

The chain employs TRBV5-1 and TRBJ1-1, with a tentative D call TRBD1 (6 bases). This CDR3 has 15 amino acids. CDR1 SGHRS and CDR2 YFSETQ come from the germline V gene. V lost 0 bases and J lost 4, with 13 bases in between. The CDR3 loop reads CASSLAVPGATEAFF. CDR3 nucleotide sequence: TGCGCCAGCAGCTTGGCCGTGCCAGGGGCCACTGAAGCTTTCTTT.

The rearrangement uses TRBV27 and TRBJ2-3; D is unclear. The CDR3 spans 12 residues. The ends were cut back, 6 bases at V and 6 bases at J, with 10 bases in the middle. Germline CDR1 is MNHEY and CDR2 is SMNVEV (reference sequence). CDR3 DNA: TGTGCCAGCAGCTATAGGAGCGATACGCAGTATTTT. This gives the protein CASSYRSDTQYF.

The rearrangement joins TRBV27 to TRBJ2-3; 13 bases fit TRBD2. J gave up 5 bases and V 4 bases, and 6 bases lay outside the gene matches. Germline lookup yields CDR1 MNHEY and CDR2 SMNVEV (reference sequence). This CDR3 region has 16 residues. The CDR3 here is CASSSRTSGSKDTQYF. The DNA for the CDR3 is TGTGCCAGCAGTTCCCGGACTAGCGGGAGTAAAGATACGCAGTATTTT.

On this clone: This same CDR3 is encoded by further DNA sequences in the sample. The chain's CDR3 is CASRRGTYEQYF. The CDR3 DNA reads TGTGCCAGCAGACGGGGGACCTACGAGCAGTACTTC. The rearrangement uses TRBV6-5 and TRBJ2-7, with TRBD2 as a possible D gene (6 bases). V lost 6 bases and J lost 2, with 8 bases in between. The CDR3 contains 12 residues. CDR1 MNHEY and CDR2 SVGAGI come from the germline V gene.

The V call is TRBV13, the J call TRBJ1-2, with 7 bases matching TRBD1. The junction had 7 bases not matched to a gene; V was cut back by 5 bases and J by 4 bases. The CDR3 totals 14 residues. Germline V lookup: CDR1 PRHDT, CDR2 FYEKMQ (reference sequence). DNA of the CDR3: TGTGCCAGCAGCGAGACAGGGTACAGCTATGGCTACACCTTC. Its protein is CASSETGYSYGYTF.

V gene TRBV7-2 combines with J gene TRBJ2-7, with TRBD1 matching 11 bases. The CDR3 spans 14 residues. J gave up 4 bases and V 3 bases, and 2 bases lay outside the gene matches. Germline-derived CDR1 and CDR2 are SGHTA and FQGNSA. This CDR3 reads CASSFGTGGYEQYF. The CDR3 DNA reads as TGTGCCAGCAGCTTCGGGACAGGGGGTTACGAGCAGTACTTC.

V is TRBV7-2 and J is TRBJ2-1, with 10 bases lining up with TRBD2. V was clipped by 0 bases and J by 3 bases; unmatched bases: 11. The CDR3 extends over 19 amino acids. Germline V lookup: CDR1 SGHTA, CDR2 FQGNSA. The CDR3 loop is CASSLARSSGSKSYNEQFF. Here the CDR3 DNA reads TGTGCCAGCAGCTTAGCGCGGTCTAGCGGGAGTAAGAGCTACAATGAGCAGTTCTTC. The entire variable domain, with the rest obtained from reference TRBV7-2 and TRBJ2-1, is as follows: GAGVSQSPSNKVTEKGKDVELRCDPISGHTALYWYRQSLGQGLEFLIYFQGNSAPDKSGLPSDRFSAERTGGSVSTLTIQRTQQEDSAVYLCASSLARSSGSKSYNEQFFGPGTRLTVL.

The chain links TRBV11-2 to TRBJ1-2; D perhaps matches TRBD1 (6 bases). This CDR3 comprises 13 residues. Trimming stripped 5 bases from V and 5 bases from J, with 12 bases between. Germline CDR1 reads SGHAT; CDR2 reads FQNNGV. The CDR3: CASSPDSYYGYTF. Here the CDR3 DNA reads TGTGCCAGCAGCCCGGACAGTTATTATGGCTACACCTTC.

This clone has a handful of counts. This chain joins TRBV28 and TRBJ1-1; tentative D call: TRBD1 (6 bases). V dropped 2 bases and J dropped 8 bases, with 15 bases sitting between them. Germline lookup yields CDR1 MDHEN and CDR2 SYDVKM. The CDR3 consists of 14 residues. The CDR3 DNA reads as TGTGCCAGCAGTTTAAGGGGGGGAGTTACCGAAGCTTTCTTT. Amino acids: CASSLRGGVTEAFF.